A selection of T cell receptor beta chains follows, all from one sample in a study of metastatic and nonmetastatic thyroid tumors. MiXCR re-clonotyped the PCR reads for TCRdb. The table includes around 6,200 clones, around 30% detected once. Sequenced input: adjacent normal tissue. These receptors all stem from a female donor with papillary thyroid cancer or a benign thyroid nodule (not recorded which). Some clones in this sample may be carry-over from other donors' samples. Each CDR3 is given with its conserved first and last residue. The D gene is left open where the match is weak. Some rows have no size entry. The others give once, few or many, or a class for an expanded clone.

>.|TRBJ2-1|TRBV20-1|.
TGCAGTGCTAACGGGGTAGGGGCTTACAATGAGCAGTTCTTC
CSANGVGAYNEQFF
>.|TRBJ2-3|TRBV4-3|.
TGCGCCAGCAGCCAAGATCGAGGGACTGGGACAGATACGCAGTATTTT
CASSQDRGTGTDTQYF
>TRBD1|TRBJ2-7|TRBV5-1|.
TGCGCCAGCAGGAGACAGGGGGGTTCCTACGAGCAGTACTTC
CASRRQGGSYEQYF
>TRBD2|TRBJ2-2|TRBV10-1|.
TGCGCCAGCAGTAGGTCGAGCGGGAGACTCCACACCGGGGAGCTGTTTTTT
CASSRSSGRLHTGELFF
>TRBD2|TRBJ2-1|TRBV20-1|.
TGCAGTGCCATCGGGACTAGCCGGACGTACAATGAGCAGTTCTTC
CSAIGTSRTYNEQFF
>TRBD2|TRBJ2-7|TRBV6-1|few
TGTGCCAGCAGTCTTTTTTCGATAGCGGGGGAGTTCTACGAGCAGTACTTC
CASSLFSIAGEFYEQYF
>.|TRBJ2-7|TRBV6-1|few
TGTGCCAGCAGTGAAGTATGGGGCTACGAGCAGTACTTC
CASSEVWGYEQYF
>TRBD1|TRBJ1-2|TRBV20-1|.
TGCAGTGCCCCCCGGCCTCCCGGGACAGGGAGAGGCTACACCTTC
CSAPRPPGTGRGYTF
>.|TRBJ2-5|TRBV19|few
TGTGCCAGTAGTACGGGGATCCAAGAGACCCAGTACTTC
CASSTGIQETQYF
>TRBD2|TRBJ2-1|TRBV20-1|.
TGCAGTGCTAGAGATGCGGCGGGGGGTCCTTACAATGAGCAGTTCTTC
CSARDAAGGPYNEQFF
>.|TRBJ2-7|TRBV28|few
TGTGCCAGCAGTTACGGCCTTGGCGAGCAGTACTTC
CASSYGLGEQYF
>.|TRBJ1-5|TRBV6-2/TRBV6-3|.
TGTGCCAGCAGTTCTCCGGGGGGCGGGAGCGGTAATCAGCCCCAGCATTTT
CASSSPGGGSGNQPQHF
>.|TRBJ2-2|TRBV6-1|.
TGTGCCAGCAGTGAAAGGAGGCAAACCGGGGAGCTGTTTTTT
CASSERRQTGELFF
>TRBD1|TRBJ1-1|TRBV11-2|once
TGTGCCAGCAAATCCACAGGGGTGAACACTGAAGCTTTCTTT
CASKSTGVNTEAFF
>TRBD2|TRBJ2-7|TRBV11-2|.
TGTGCCAGCAGCCAGCGGGGGAGACTCTCCTACGAGCAGTACTTC
CASSQRGRLSYEQYF
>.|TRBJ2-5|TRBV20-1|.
TGCAGTGCTAACCCCGCCCGACTTCTGTGGGGCGCGGGGTTATGGGAGACCCAGTACTTC
CSANPARLLWGAGLWETQYF
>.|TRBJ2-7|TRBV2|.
TGTGCCAGCAGTCGAGAGGGGGGTGTTTACGAGCAGTACTTC
CASSREGGVYEQYF
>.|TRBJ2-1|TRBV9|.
TGTGCCAGCAGTATTAGGGGCTACAATGAGCAGTTCTTC
CASSIRGYNEQFF
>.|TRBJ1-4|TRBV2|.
TGTGCCAGTAGTGGGGTTGGGGAAAAACTGTTTTTT
CASSGVGEKLFF
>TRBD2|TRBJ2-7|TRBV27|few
TGTGCCAGCAGTTTATGGGGGGGATCTAAAAGTTACGAGCAGTACTTC
CASSLWGGSKSYEQYF
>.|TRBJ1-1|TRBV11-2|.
TGTGCCAGCCAAAGAATGATGGTCACTGAAGCTTTCTTT
CASQRMMVTEAFF
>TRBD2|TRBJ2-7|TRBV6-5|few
TGTGCCAGCAGTTACTCGAGCGGGATCTACGAGCAGTACTTC
CASSYSSGIYEQYF
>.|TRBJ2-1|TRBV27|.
TGTGCCAGCAGCATGAGGAGCTCCTACAATGAGCAGTTCTTC
CASSMRSSYNEQFF
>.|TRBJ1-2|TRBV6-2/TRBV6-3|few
TGTGCCAGCAGTTACTCGAGGGCGGACTATGGCTACACCTTC
CASSYSRADYGYTF
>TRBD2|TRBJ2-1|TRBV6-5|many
TGTGCCAGCAGGGTAACTAGCGGGAGTGGCCATGAGCAGTTCTTC
CASRVTSGSGHEQFF
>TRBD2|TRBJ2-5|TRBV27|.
TGTGCCAGCGGCACTAGCGGGGGGGCCCTGGAGACCCAGTACTTC
CASGTSGGALETQYF
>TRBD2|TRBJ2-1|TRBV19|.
TGTGCCAGTACTATAAGTACTAGCGGGAAAGGAAATGAGCAGTTCTTC
CASTISTSGKGNEQFF
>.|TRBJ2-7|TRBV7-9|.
TGTGCCAGCAGCCCTGGGTCCTACGAGCAGTACTTC
CASSPGSYEQYF
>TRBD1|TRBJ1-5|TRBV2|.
TGTGCCAGCAGTGAGCGTGAGACAGGGACAGTTAGCAATCAGCCCCAGCATTTT
CASSERETGTVSNQPQHF
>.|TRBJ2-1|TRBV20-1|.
TGCAGTGCGAAGCAGGGCCCCTACAATGAGCAGTTCTTC
CSAKQGPYNEQFF
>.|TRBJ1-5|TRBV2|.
TGTGCCAGCAGTGATATCAGGACAAAAAATCAGCCCCAGCATTTT
CASSDIRTKNQPQHF
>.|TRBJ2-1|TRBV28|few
TGTGCCAGCAGTTCGACCTCGACTAGTGCGGGTGAGCAGTTCTTC
CASSSTSTSAGEQFF
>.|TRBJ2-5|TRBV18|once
TGTGCCAGCTCACCACCAGGGAGCGGTCAAGAGACCCAGTACTTC
CASSPPGSGQETQYF
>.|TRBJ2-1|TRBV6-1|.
TGTGCCAGCGTAGTATACAATGAGCAGTTCTTC
CASVVYNEQFF
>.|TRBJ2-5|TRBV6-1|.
TGTGCCAGCAGACTGACATGTGGACAAGAGACCCAGTGCTTC
CASRLTCGQETQCF
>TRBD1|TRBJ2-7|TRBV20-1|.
TGCAGTGCCGATAACAGGGGTTCCTACGAGCAGTACTTC
CSADNRGSYEQYF
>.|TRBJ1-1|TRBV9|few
TGTGCCAGCAGCGTCATCCACACTGAAGCTTTCTTT
CASSVIHTEAFF
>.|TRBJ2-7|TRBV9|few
TGTGCCAGCAGCCCCAGTTCCGAGGGGTACGAGCAGTACTTC
CASSPSSEGYEQYF
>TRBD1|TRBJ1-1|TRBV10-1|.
TGCGCCAGCACCCCGGGACAGGGGGCGAACACTGAAGCTTTCTTT
CASTPGQGANTEAFF
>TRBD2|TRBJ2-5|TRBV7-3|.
TGTGCCAGCAGCCTCCAGGGTGGAGTAGCGGGAGGGCCCGGTGGAGAGACCCAGTACTTC
CASSLQGGVAGGPGGETQYF